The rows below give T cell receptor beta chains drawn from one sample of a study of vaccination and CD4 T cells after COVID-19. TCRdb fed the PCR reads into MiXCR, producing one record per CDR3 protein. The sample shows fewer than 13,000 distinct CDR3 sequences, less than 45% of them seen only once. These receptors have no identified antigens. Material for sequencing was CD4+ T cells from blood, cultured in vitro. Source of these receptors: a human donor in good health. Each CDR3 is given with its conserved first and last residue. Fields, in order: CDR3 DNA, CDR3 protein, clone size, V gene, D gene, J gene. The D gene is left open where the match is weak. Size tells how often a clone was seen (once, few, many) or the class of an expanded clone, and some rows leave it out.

TGCAGTGCTGGAGATGACACCCCGATGGGGGGAGGGGGAGATACGCAGTATTTT	CSAGDDTPMGGGGDTQYF	NA	TRBV20-1	NA	TRBJ2-3
TGTGCCAGCAGCTTAAAGGGACCCGGTACAGGCCCTGGCAATGAGCAGTTCTTC	CASSLKGPGTGPGNEQFF	few	TRBV7-2	NA	TRBJ2-1
TGTGCCTGGAGGATAGGGCCCCCTTCCGTTGGCTACACCTTC	CAWRIGPPSVGYTF	once	TRBV30	NA	TRBJ1-2
TGTGCCATTTCCAGCGGGAGCTCCTACAATGAGCAGTTCTTC	CAISSGSSYNEQFF	NA	TRBV6-1	TRBD2	TRBJ2-1
TGTGCCACCAGTGACGACCTGGACAGGGGCGACTATGGCTACACCTTC	CATSDDLDRGDYGYTF	few	TRBV24-1	TRBD1	TRBJ1-2
TGTGCCAGCAGCTTAGGAGCGGGAGGGCCTGGAGAGCAGTACTTC	CASSLGAGGPGEQYF	NA	TRBV7-6	TRBD2	TRBJ2-7
TGTGCCAGCAGGCCCAGGAAGCGGTCGGTTGGGGAGCTGTTTTTT	CASRPRKRSVGELFF	few	TRBV6-1	NA	TRBJ2-2
TGTGCCAGTAGTACGCAACAGAGATCCACTGAAGCTTTCTTT	CASSTQQRSTEAFF	NA	TRBV19	NA	TRBJ1-1
TGCGCCAGCAGCTTGGGGGCCGGGAGTTCAGAGACCCAGTACTTC	CASSLGAGSSETQYF	NA	TRBV5-1	NA	TRBJ2-5
TGCAGTGCTAGAGAGATGGGGTGGGCAGGGGGCAACGAGCAGTACTTC	CSAREMGWAGGNEQYF	NA	TRBV20-1	TRBD1	TRBJ2-7
TGTGCCAGTAGCAATAGCGGGAGGGGGACCTACGAGCAGTACTTC	CASSNSGRGTYEQYF	once	TRBV19	TRBD2	TRBJ2-7
TGTGCCAGCAGTGCCCGGGACCCTGGGGCTGAAGCTTTCTTT	CASSARDPGAEAFF	NA	TRBV28	NA	TRBJ1-1
TGTGCCAGCCGTTCCCTAGCGGGAGGCGGCACAGATACGCAGTATTTT	CASRSLAGGGTDTQYF	NA	TRBV6-5	TRBD2	TRBJ2-3
TGTGCCTGGAGTCGGAGGGCCGAGCAGTACTTC	CAWSRRAEQYF	NA	TRBV30	NA	TRBJ2-7
TGTGCCAGCAGGAGAGGGGGGACAGGGACTCAGCCCCAGCATTTT	CASRRGGTGTQPQHF	few	TRBV6-1	TRBD1	TRBJ1-5
TGTGCCACCAGTGATTTCCGGGACAAGGGCACAGATACGCAGTATTTT	CATSDFRDKGTDTQYF	few	TRBV24-1	NA	TRBJ2-3
TGTGCCAGCAGCCAATATGCATCCATTGGGATCGACGAGCAGTACTTC	CASSQYASIGIDEQYF	NA	TRBV14	NA	TRBJ2-7
TGTGCCAGCAGGCTGGTCGGGGCCAACACCGGGGAGCTGTTTTTT	CASRLVGANTGELFF	NA	TRBV5-6	NA	TRBJ2-2
TGTGCCAGTGAGGACCGTGGTGGAAACACCATATATTTT	CASEDRGGNTIYF	NA	TRBV19	NA	TRBJ1-3
TGTGCCAGTAGTTTAGGGACGGAGAACACTGAAGCTTTCTTT	CASSLGTENTEAFF	few	TRBV19	NA	TRBJ1-1
TGCAGTGCTAGAGAACAGGGGAGAGAGACCCAGTACTTC	CSAREQGRETQYF	NA	TRBV20-1	TRBD1	TRBJ2-5
TGTGCCAGCAGGCCCAAAGGTCCAGGGGCTTCTGAAGCTTTCTTT	CASRPKGPGASEAFF	few	TRBV21-1	NA	TRBJ1-1
TGCAGTGCTAAGGAGACTAGCGGGAGTTCAGAGCAGTTCTTC	CSAKETSGSSEQFF	NA	TRBV20-1	TRBD2	TRBJ2-1
TGTGCCAGTAGCCCGGTCTCCGGATCTACAGATACGCAGTATTTT	CASSPVSGSTDTQYF	NA	TRBV19	NA	TRBJ2-3
TGTGCCAGCAGGGGGACAGGGGTCGGGTACGAGCAGTACTTC	CASRGTGVGYEQYF	NA	TRBV6-1	TRBD1	TRBJ2-7
TGCGCCAGCAGCCAGGCTACAGGGGAAGCTTTCTTT	CASSQATGEAFF	few	TRBV4-3	NA	TRBJ1-1
TGCAGTGCTCAAGACCAGCGGGAGGGCCGCGAGCAGTACTTC	CSAQDQREGREQYF	NA	TRBV20-1	TRBD2	TRBJ2-7
TGTGCCAGCAGCGATCGGACTTTAAACAATGAGCAGTTCTTC	CASSDRTLNNEQFF	NA	TRBV5-4	NA	TRBJ2-1
TGTGCCAGCAGCCTTCAAAATCGAGAGACCCAGTACTTC	CASSLQNRETQYF	NA	TRBV7-2	NA	TRBJ2-5
TGTGCCAGCTCACCGACCAGAGGGGGAGACAGGATCTCTAGTCAGCCCCAGCATTTT	CASSPTRGGDRISSQPQHF	NA	TRBV18	NA	TRBJ1-5
TGTGCCAGCAGCCCCCGGGGGACGGGGGATACGCAGTATTTT	CASSPRGTGDTQYF	few	TRBV28	NA	TRBJ2-3
TGTGCCAGCAGCTGGACGGGGTCTGGAAACACCATATATTTT	CASSWTGSGNTIYF	NA	TRBV7-9	NA	TRBJ1-3
TGTGCCAGTAGTCTAACAGTCTCTGGCTACACCTTC	CASSLTVSGYTF	few	TRBV19	NA	TRBJ1-2
TGTGCCAGCAGGACTGACATCTCCGGAAACACCATATATTTT	CASRTDISGNTIYF	NA	TRBV27	NA	TRBJ1-3
TGTGCCACCACCCGGCCCTTGAACACTGAAGCTTTCTTT	CATTRPLNTEAFF	few	TRBV28	NA	TRBJ1-1